This is a list of T cell receptor beta chains from one sample in a study of blood T cell repertoires in COVID-19. The assay was immunoSEQ multiplex PCR, and TCRdb's table has in-frame clones only and misses some. The repertoire holds 130,000 to 150,000 clones, 85% to 90% seen once, with over 9.5% in the top ten. The source material was peripheral blood. These receptors all come from a man aged 45-65 years with active or convalescent COVID-19. Both conserved end residues are part of each CDR3. Each record gives: clone size, J gene, D gene, V gene, CDR3 DNA, CDR3 protein. A D gene is named only where the DNA matches it firmly. Clone size appears in some rows only: once, few, many, or a class for an expanded clone.

clone size: .; J gene: TRBJ2-1; D gene: .; V gene: TRBV11-2; CDR3 DNA: TGTGCCAGCAGCTTAGATCTCGGGAGCAATGAGCAGTTCTTC; CDR3 protein: CASSLDLGSNEQFF
clone size: .; J gene: TRBJ1-6; D gene: .; V gene: TRBV27; CDR3 DNA: TGTGCCAGCAGCCTACAGGGATCACCCCTCCACTTT; CDR3 protein: CASSLQGSPLHF
clone size: .; J gene: TRBJ2-7; D gene: TRBD1; V gene: TRBV10-3; CDR3 DNA: TGTGCCATCAGTGGGGGACAGGGGCTCAACTACGAGCAGTACTTC; CDR3 protein: CAISGGQGLNYEQYF
clone size: .; J gene: TRBJ2-6; D gene: TRBD1; V gene: TRBV28; CDR3 DNA: TGTGCCAGCAAAGGTGAGGGGGCTTTCTCTGGGGCCAACGTCCTGACTTTC; CDR3 protein: CASKGEGAFSGANVLTF
clone size: .; J gene: TRBJ2-1; D gene: TRBD2; V gene: TRBV29-1; CDR3 DNA: TGCAGCGTTGAGGGACTAGCGGGAGTATCCTACAATGAGCAGTTCTTC; CDR3 protein: CSVEGLAGVSYNEQFF
clone size: few; J gene: TRBJ2-7; D gene: .; V gene: TRBV6-2/TRBV6-3; CDR3 DNA: TGTGCCAGCAGTTCAGCTACAGGGATCGTCTACGAGCAGTACTTC; CDR3 protein: CASSSATGIVYEQYF
clone size: .; J gene: TRBJ2-5; D gene: TRBD2; V gene: TRBV5-1; CDR3 DNA: TGCGCCAGCAGCTTGGGGGTAGCGGGAGTACCCGAGACCCAGTACTTC; CDR3 protein: CASSLGVAGVPETQYF
clone size: .; J gene: TRBJ2-7; D gene: TRBD1; V gene: TRBV3-1/TRBV3-2; CDR3 DNA: TGTGCCAGCAGCCTCGGACAGGGGATCTACGAGCAGTACTTC; CDR3 protein: CASSLGQGIYEQYF
clone size: .; J gene: TRBJ1-2; D gene: .; V gene: TRBV7-2; CDR3 DNA: TGTGCCAGCAGCTTAGCGTCTTGGGGCAGGGAAAACTATGGCTACACCTTC; CDR3 protein: CASSLASWGRENYGYTF
clone size: .; J gene: TRBJ1-2; D gene: .; V gene: TRBV28; CDR3 DNA: TGTGCCAGCACCTCCAGGGTAGGTGGCTACACCTTC; CDR3 protein: CASTSRVGGYTF
clone size: .; J gene: TRBJ2-7; D gene: TRBD2; V gene: TRBV19; CDR3 DNA: TGTGCCAGTAGCGATACAGGGGCGCTAGCGGGAGGGCCAAACGAGCAGTACTTC; CDR3 protein: CASSDTGALAGGPNEQYF
clone size: .; J gene: TRBJ1-3; D gene: .; V gene: TRBV11-2; CDR3 DNA: TGTGCCAGCAGCTCCGGGACACACTCTGGAAACACCATATATTTT; CDR3 protein: CASSSGTHSGNTIYF
clone size: .; J gene: TRBJ1-1; D gene: .; V gene: TRBV5-4; CDR3 DNA: TGTGCCAGCAGCTCGGGGGGCGTGAACACTGAAGCTTTCTTT; CDR3 protein: CASSSGGVNTEAFF
clone size: once; J gene: TRBJ2-5; D gene: TRBD2; V gene: TRBV7-3; CDR3 DNA: TGTGCCAGCAGCTTGACTAGCGGGAGGGGGGAGACCCAGTACTTC; CDR3 protein: CASSLTSGRGETQYF
clone size: .; J gene: TRBJ2-1; D gene: .; V gene: TRBV6-5; CDR3 DNA: TGTGCCAGCAGTTCCCGGGACACCTACAATGAGCAGTTCTTC; CDR3 protein: CASSSRDTYNEQFF
clone size: .; J gene: TRBJ2-6; D gene: TRBD1; V gene: TRBV9; CDR3 DNA: TGTGCCAGCAGCCCGAGGGGGGACAGGGACACTGGGGCCAACGTCCTGACTTTC; CDR3 protein: CASSPRGDRDTGANVLTF
clone size: .; J gene: TRBJ2-1; D gene: TRBD1; V gene: TRBV4-3; CDR3 DNA: TGCGCCAGCAGCCTACAGGGGGGTAACAATGAGCAGTTCTTC; CDR3 protein: CASSLQGGNNEQFF
clone size: .; J gene: TRBJ1-3; D gene: .; V gene: TRBV18; CDR3 DNA: TGTGCCAGCTCACCCTTGCAGGAAAACACCATATATTTT; CDR3 protein: CASSPLQENTIYF
clone size: .; J gene: TRBJ2-1; D gene: TRBD1; V gene: TRBV7-6; CDR3 DNA: TGTGCCAGCAGCGGGCAGGGGGCTTTATCCTACAATGAGCAGTTCTTC; CDR3 protein: CASSGQGALSYNEQFF
clone size: .; J gene: TRBJ2-1; D gene: TRBD2; V gene: TRBV19; CDR3 DNA: TGTGCCAGTTCTGCTAGCGGAAGCTCCTACAATGAGCAGTTCTTC; CDR3 protein: CASSASGSSYNEQFF
clone size: once; J gene: TRBJ1-5; D gene: TRBD1; V gene: TRBV2; CDR3 DNA: TGTGCCAGCACCCCGGGACAGGGGGCGCGTCAGCCCCAGCATTTT; CDR3 protein: CASTPGQGARQPQHF
clone size: .; J gene: TRBJ1-5; D gene: .; V gene: TRBV20-1; CDR3 DNA: TGCAGTGCTAGTCACCAAGAGGAGGTTGGGCAGCCCCAGCATTTT; CDR3 protein: CSASHQEEVGQPQHF
clone size: few; J gene: TRBJ1-6; D gene: TRBD1; V gene: TRBV9; CDR3 DNA: TGTGCCAGCAGTACGACAGGGGGTGCTAATTCACCCCTCCACTTT; CDR3 protein: CASSTTGGANSPLHF
clone size: few; J gene: TRBJ2-2; D gene: .; V gene: TRBV11-2; CDR3 DNA: TGTGCCAGCAGCCGTCCTCGGGGGGCGGGCACCGGGGAGCTGTTTTTT; CDR3 protein: CASSRPRGAGTGELFF
clone size: .; J gene: TRBJ2-1; D gene: TRBD2; V gene: TRBV18; CDR3 DNA: TGTGCCAGCTCACCTGGACTAGCGGACAATGAGCAGTTCTTC; CDR3 protein: CASSPGLADNEQFF
clone size: .; J gene: TRBJ1-3; D gene: TRBD1; V gene: TRBV6-6; CDR3 DNA: TGTGCCAGCAGTTACTCCGGACAGGGGAGGGGAAACACCATATATTTT; CDR3 protein: CASSYSGQGRGNTIYF
clone size: .; J gene: TRBJ1-4; D gene: .; V gene: TRBV19; CDR3 DNA: TGTGCCAGTAGTATTAGGGTGGGGCAGGTTAATGAAAAACTGTTTTTT; CDR3 protein: CASSIRVGQVNEKLFF
clone size: .; J gene: TRBJ2-2; D gene: .; V gene: TRBV5-3; CDR3 DNA: TGTGCCAGAAGCCCACGATCTGGGCGTCCGAACACCGGGGAGCTGTTTTTT; CDR3 protein: CARSPRSGRPNTGELFF
clone size: .; J gene: TRBJ2-2; D gene: TRBD1; V gene: TRBV7-2; CDR3 DNA: TGTGCCAGCAGCCCGGGACAGGGCGCCGGGGAGCTGTTTTTT; CDR3 protein: CASSPGQGAGELFF
clone size: .; J gene: TRBJ2-2; D gene: TRBD2; V gene: TRBV10-3; CDR3 DNA: TGTGCCATCCCCCGAGGGGGCGGGAGGGCGACCGGGGAGCTGTTTTTT; CDR3 protein: CAIPRGGGRATGELFF
clone size: .; J gene: TRBJ2-7; D gene: TRBD2; V gene: TRBV4-3; CDR3 DNA: TGCGCCAGCAGCCAAGAGCGACAGACTAGCGGGAGCTCCTACGAGCAGTACTTC; CDR3 protein: CASSQERQTSGSSYEQYF
clone size: once; J gene: TRBJ1-6; D gene: .; V gene: TRBV9; CDR3 DNA: TGTGCCAGCAGCGTACCGGGCTATAATTCACCCCTCCACTTT; CDR3 protein: CASSVPGYNSPLHF
clone size: .; J gene: TRBJ2-1; D gene: TRBD2; V gene: TRBV5-1; CDR3 DNA: TGCGCCAGCAGCTCCACGGTAGGGACTAGCGGCTATGATGAGCAGTTCTTC; CDR3 protein: CASSSTVGTSGYDEQFF
clone size: .; J gene: TRBJ1-1; D gene: .; V gene: TRBV19; CDR3 DNA: TGTGCCAGTAGTATACGGGGGATGGTCCCTGAAGCTTTCTTT; CDR3 protein: CASSIRGMVPEAFF
clone size: .; J gene: TRBJ2-1; D gene: .; V gene: TRBV10-3; CDR3 DNA: TGTGCCATCAAGAGCCAGGGTCCCAATGAGCAGTTCTTC; CDR3 protein: CAIKSQGPNEQFF
clone size: .; J gene: TRBJ1-1; D gene: .; V gene: TRBV25-1; CDR3 DNA: TGTGCCAGCAGTGGACATACCCTTCGACCTGAAGCTTTCTTT; CDR3 protein: CASSGHTLRPEAFF
clone size: .; J gene: TRBJ2-1; D gene: TRBD1; V gene: TRBV6-5; CDR3 DNA: TGTGCCAGCAGTTACGGGACAGGGGCCCTCGAGCAGTTCTTC; CDR3 protein: CASSYGTGALEQFF
clone size: .; J gene: TRBJ2-2; D gene: TRBD1; V gene: TRBV28; CDR3 DNA: TGTGCCAGCATCCAAGGGGGGACAGGGAACACCGGGGAGCTGTTTTTT; CDR3 protein: CASIQGGTGNTGELFF
clone size: .; J gene: TRBJ1-4; D gene: .; V gene: TRBV9; CDR3 DNA: TGTGCCAGCAGCGTAGGGCCCTCAACTAATGAAAAACTGTTTTTT; CDR3 protein: CASSVGPSTNEKLFF
clone size: few; J gene: TRBJ1-1; D gene: .; V gene: TRBV29-1; CDR3 DNA: TGCAGCGTTCGGGGGAACACTGAAGCTTTCTTT; CDR3 protein: CSVRGNTEAFF
clone size: .; J gene: TRBJ2-1; D gene: TRBD2; V gene: TRBV9; CDR3 DNA: TGTGCCAGCAGCGTAGAGATAGCGGGGTACAATGAGCAGTTCTTC; CDR3 protein: CASSVEIAGYNEQFF